These 8 T cell receptor beta chains were all obtained from the same sample, sequenced in a study of molecular identifiers for immune sequencing clone quantification. MiXCR was run by TCRdb on the PCR reads, yielding one entry per CDR3 protein. In the table there are about 640,000 distinct CDR3 sequences, 20% of which are singletons. The sequenced sample was naive CD8+ T cells from blood, with Jurkat cell RNA spiked in. Subset here: FACS-sorted CD8+CD4-CCR7+CD45RA+ naive T cells. These receptors all stem from a human donor in good health. Some libraries in this study had Jurkat cell RNA spiked in.

There are many counts of this clonotype. The gene calls are TRBV6-6 and TRBJ2-2; D is unresolved. The V gene lost 4 bases and the J gene lost 1 base, with 10 bases spanning the gap. The CDR3 consists of 15 residues. Germline CDR1 MNHNY, CDR2 SVGAGI (reference sequence). The CDR3 DNA sequence: TGTGCCAGCAGTTGGCAGCCCGTGAACACCGGGGAGCTGTTTTTT. It yields the protein CASSWQPVNTGELFF.

This clonotype was found many times. This sequence joins TRBV28 and TRBJ2-5; 9 bases map to TRBD1. V gave up 2 bases and J gave up 5 bases; unmatched junction bases: 9. The CDR3 extends over 16 amino acids. Germline V lookup: CDR1 MDHEN, CDR2 SYDVKM. The CDR3 region is CASSLKGQGQMETQYF. In DNA form, the CDR3 reads TGTGCCAGCAGTTTAAAGGGACAGGGTCAAATGGAGACCCAGTACTTC. Drawing the rest from reference TRBV28 and TRBJ2-5, the complete variable domain is DVKVTQSSRYLVKRTGEKVFLECVQDMDHENMFWYRQDPGLGLRLIYFSYDVKMKEKGDIPEGYSVSREKKERFSLILESASTNQTSMYLCASSLKGQGQMETQYFGPGTRLLVL.

A word on this clonotype: A read error may be the cause here, since a much bigger clone is one base away. The chain employs TRBV2 and TRBJ2-5, with D possibly TRBD1 on 5 matching bases. This CDR3 comprises 13 residues. The germline CDR1 and CDR2 sequences are SNHLY and FYNNEI. CDR3 residues: CASTLTEQEAQYF. In DNA form, the CDR3 reads TGTGCCAGCACCCTGACAGAGCAAGAGGCCCAGTACTTC.

With regard to this clonotype: With a much larger clone just one base away, this may be a read error. No conserved phenylalanine or tryptophan ends this CDR3, so it is likely a read error. The chain joins TRBV4-1 to TRBJ1-1, with D tentatively TRBD1 (5 bases). CDR3 length: 15 amino acids. Trimming stripped 0 bases from V and 6 bases from J, with 14 bases between. The germline gives CDR1 MGHRA, CDR2 YSYEKL. CDR3 residues: CASSQDGIGDPEAFS. The DNA of the CDR3 is TGCGCCAGCAGCCAAGATGGTATTGGGGACCCTGAAGCTTTCTCT.

Comments on this clonotype: It may be a read error: a sequence one base away is much more abundant. DNA for the CDR3: TGTGCCAGTACCCGGGGGATGAAGACCCAGTACTTC. Amino acid sequence: CASTRGMKTQYF. This chain links TRBV19 with TRBJ2-5; TRBD2 might be the D (6 bases). Germline CDR1 and CDR2: LNHDA and SQIVND (reference sequence). This CDR3 contains 12 residues. V lost 7 bases to trimming and J lost 6 bases, with 12 bases between them. Looking up the rest from reference TRBV19 and TRBJ2-5 gives the full variable domain: DGGITQSPKYLFRKEGQNVTLSCEQNLNHDAMYWYRQDPGQGLRLIYYSQIVNDFQKGDIAEGYSVSREKKESFPLTVTSAQKNPTAFYLCASTRGMKTQYFGPGTRLLVL.

This clonotype was observed a handful of times. The gene calls are TRBV13 and TRBJ1-2; 9 positions match TRBD1. CDR3 length equals 20 residues. Germline assignment: CDR1 PRHDT and CDR2 FYEKMQ (reference sequence). Germline trimming cut 5 bases from V and 0 bases from J; bases unmatched to any gene: 19. Written as DNA, the CDR3 is TGTGCCAGCAGCCGACAGGGGGAGAGACCCGGCCTAGAAGCTAACTATGGCTACACCTTC. It specifies CASSRQGERPGLEANYGYTF.

This clonotype was recorded a few times. The chain has TRBV7-9 and TRBJ2-2, with D unresolved. CDR3 length: 9 residues. V was shortened by 10 bases and J by 4 bases, with 1 base between the two germline ends. Germline V gives CDR1 SEHNR, CDR2 FQNEAQ (reference sequence). The DNA for the CDR3 is TGTGCCACCACCGGGGAGCTGTTTTTT. It codes for CATTGELFF.

In its sample, this clonotype was seen many times. This chain connects TRBV12-3 or TRBV12-4 to TRBJ2-3; D gene uncertain. This CDR3 has 12 residues. Trimming cost V 6 bases and J 3 bases, with 7 bases left between them. The CDR3 sequence is CASSFTTDTQYF. The CDR3 bases are TGTGCCAGCAGCTTTACGACAGATACGCAGTATTTT.